This T cell receptor beta chain is from a study of CD8 T cells in ankylosing spondylitis. Study-level results: The disease-linked clones had a CD8+ phenotype and low blood frequencies. What appeared characteristic of ankylosing spondylitis blood was a TCR beta motif of several highly homologous variants. According to the report, clones linked to the disease were significantly enriched in matched synovial fluid samples taken from ankylosing spondylitis patients.

This clonotype was detected many times. Its antigen is still unknown. Construction of TCR beta libraries was performed using quantitative 5'-RACE with molecular barcodes. MiXCR, applied by TCRdb to the 5' RACE reads, yields one record per CDR3 protein. The sample lists approximately 43,000 distinct CDR3 sequences; 3% to 4% were seen once. The V gene's germline CDR1 is SGDLS and CDR2 YYNGEE. Losses at the gene ends were 3 bases for V and 6 bases for J; bases not matched to a gene: 10. The CDR3 is 16 residues long. This chain connects TRBV9 to TRBJ2-3, with 10 bases matching TRBD1. The origin of this receptor is a female donor with ankylosing spondylitis or in good health (not recorded which). Sequenced input: blood, either unsorted or a sorted T cell fraction (not recorded which). This CDR3 is CASSGNRDRGFDTQYF. CDR3 in DNA: TGTGCCAGCAGCGGAAACCGGGACAGGGGATTTGATACGCAGTATTTT.